The clone carrying this T cell receptor beta chain was observed a handful of times. Its antigen is unidentified. The source of the sample is a study of beta chain features in type 1 diabetes. Overall study: Patients shared similar age, gender and cell yields with healthy donors.

Trimming took off 1 base at V and 4 bases at J, with 10 bases between the two ends. Germline lookup yields CDR1 SEHNR and CDR2 FQNEAQ (reference sequence). This CDR3 is built from 14 residues. Populations obtained by sorting all exceeded 98% purity. Study findings and constraints: Moderate but significant shortening of TCRB CDR3s was recorded in all four CD4+ subsets from Type 1 diabetes patients. A pattern of fewer insertions and more deletions at VDJ junctions was seen in type 1 diabetes patients.

TCRB transcripts that were expressed got sequenced, as all of the isolated RNA had been reverse transcribed. Data came from immunoSEQ multiplex PCR; TCRdb stores just in-frame clones and leaves some out. The table shows some 160,000 clones, with roughly 9% occurring only once. This chain uses TRBV7-9 with TRBJ1-2; tentatively, D is TRBD1 (5 bases). The origin of this receptor is a woman in her 30s with type 1 diabetes. Sequenced sample: central memory CD4+ T cells from blood. CDR3 loop: CASSLGGLTYGYTF. CDR3 DNA: TGTGCCAGCAGCTTAGGGGGCCTCACCTATGGCTACACCTTC.